These 2 T cell receptor beta chains came from one sample sequenced in a study of blood T cell repertoires in COVID-19. Sequencing used immunoSEQ multiplex PCR; TCRdb keeps in-frame clones, though not all of them. Of tens of thousands of clones in the sample, 80% to 90% were seen once. Sequencing input: peripheral blood. These TCRs come from a man aged 50-60 years with active or convalescent COVID-19.

The chain employs TRBV6-6 and TRBJ2-3, with D possibly matching TRBD2 (5 bases). Per germline, CDR1 MNHNY and CDR2 SVGAGI (reference sequence). The V gene lost 5 bases and the J gene lost 1 base, with 19 bases spanning the gap. The CDR3 has 17 amino acids. CDR3 loop: CASSRPTGERGTDTQYF. CDR3 bases: TGTGCCAGCAGTCGACCGACTGGGGAGAGGGGCACAGATACGCAGTATTTT.

The rearrangement links TRBV11-2 to TRBJ2-2; 7 bases fit TRBD2. Looked up from germline, CDR1 is SGHAT and CDR2 is FQNNGV. CDR3 length: 15 residues. The trim removed 1 base at V and 7 bases at J, leaving 6 bases unmatched. CDR3 sequence: CASSLAGGRDGELFF. The CDR3 nucleotides are TGTGCCAGCAGCTTAGCGGGGGGAAGGGACGGGGAGCTGTTTTTT.